Included here is one T cell receptor (beta chain) sequence, with context. Its antigen is unknown. This record comes from a study of cytomegalovirus exposure and HLA in healthy donors. Study-level points and caveats: The study labeled 150 to 200 TCR beta chains cytomegalovirus-associated.

Use of 60 Vbeta and 13 Jbeta primers characterized the PCR. The data were produced by immunoSEQ multiplex PCR, yet TCRdb's version contains in-frame clones alone and is incomplete. The sample table sets out fewer than 200,000 clones. The CDR3 is made up of 15 amino acids. The germline CDR1 and CDR2 sequences are LGHNA and YSLEER. The J segment lost 5 bases and the V segment lost 3 bases, leaving 5 bases of the junction unmatched. The sequenced sample was PBMCs. The receptor was isolated from a man younger than 45 in good health and CMV-seronegative. The chain carries TRBV4-3 and TRBJ1-5; 9 nucleotides line up with TRBD1. The CDR3 nucleotides read TGCGCCAGCAGCCAGTTTAGACAGGGGGATCAGCCCCAGCATTTT. Amino acids: CASSQFRQGDQPQHF.